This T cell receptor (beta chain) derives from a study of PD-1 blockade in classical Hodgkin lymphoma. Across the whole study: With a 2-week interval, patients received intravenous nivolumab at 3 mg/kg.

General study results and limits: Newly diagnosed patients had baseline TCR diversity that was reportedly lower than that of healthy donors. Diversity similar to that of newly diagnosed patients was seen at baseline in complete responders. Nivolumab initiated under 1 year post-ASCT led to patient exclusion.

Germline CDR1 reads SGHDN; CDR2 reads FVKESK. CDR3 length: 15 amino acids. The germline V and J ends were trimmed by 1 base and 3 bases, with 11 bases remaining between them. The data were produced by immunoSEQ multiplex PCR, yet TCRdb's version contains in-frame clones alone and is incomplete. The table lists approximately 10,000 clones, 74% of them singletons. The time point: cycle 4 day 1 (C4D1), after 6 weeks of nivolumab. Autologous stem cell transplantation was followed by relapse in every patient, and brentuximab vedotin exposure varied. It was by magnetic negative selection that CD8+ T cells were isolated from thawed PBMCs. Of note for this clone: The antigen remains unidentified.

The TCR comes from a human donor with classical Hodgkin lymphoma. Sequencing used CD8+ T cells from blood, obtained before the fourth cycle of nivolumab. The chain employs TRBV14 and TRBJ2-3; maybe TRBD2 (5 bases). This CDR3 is CASSQGLARTDTQYF. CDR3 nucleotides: TGTGCCAGCAGCCAAGGGTTAGCGAGGACAGATACGCAGTATTTT.